This T cell receptor (beta chain) comes out of a study of T cells in Graves' hyperthyroidism and ophthalmopathy. Findings and caveats of the study: Ophthalmopathy was model-predicted a median roughly 6.5 months pre-onset. Separating ophthalmopathy from stable hyperthyroidism was achieved by a 13 V-J model. Most clonotypes expanded in the thyroid (above 0.001) were also present in blood.

This clonotype was seen at least ten times. Its antigen remains unknown. CDR1 is LGHDT, CDR2 YNNKEL, per germline (reference sequence). The CDR3 is made up of 12 amino acids. Trimming stripped 1 base from V and 3 bases from J, with 4 bases between. TCR beta CDR3 regions were amplified from RNA. The study used the HTBI primer set for a first-round RT-PCR of the TCR CDR3. MiXCR, run by TCRdb on the multiplex PCR reads, gives a single entry per CDR3 protein. The table has about 660,000 distinct CDR3 sequences, less than 45% seen once. V and J are TRBV3-1 and TRBJ2-7; no firm D call. The sample was peripheral blood or thyroid tissue (not recorded which). This receptor was identified in an adult man with Graves' disease, either hyperthyroidism or ophthalmopathy (not recorded which). CDR3 region: CASSQVGYEQYF. CDR3 in DNA: TGTGCCAGCAGCCAAGTCGGCTACGAGCAGTACTTC.